This TCR beta chain was retrieved from a study of shared clonotypes between healthy human individuals. Sequenced by immunoSEQ multiplex PCR; TCRdb stores in-frame clones only, minus some. The sample holds about 2.1 million clones, just over 90% seen once. Germline CDR1 MDHEN, CDR2 SYDVKM. V lost 3 bases, J lost 3 bases, and 12 bases lay in between. CDR3 length: 14 residues. Naive CD8 isolation took CD45RO-negative cells positively selected for CCR7 and excluded terminally differentiated effector memory CD45RA+ cells. Only one count was recorded for this clone. Its antigen remains unidentified. General study results and limits: The rarefaction results pointed to incomplete sorted-subset sequencing despite large depth.

The sample comprised naive CD8+ T cells from PBMCs. The TCR originated in a man younger than 35 in good health. Some clones in this sample may be carry-over from other donors' samples. The V gene is TRBV28, the J gene TRBJ2-7; D call uncertain. The CDR3 spells CASSFSSPGYEQYF. Here the CDR3 DNA reads TGTGCCAGCAGTTTCTCATCCCCGGGCTACGAGCAGTACTTC.